The next 27 T cell receptor beta chains were all read from a single sample in a study of human T cells and chemical hapten exposure. The time point here: pre-sensitization, week 0. Treatment defined: therapeutic diphenylcyclopropenone sensitization with weekly scalp DPC. TCRdb reprocessed the RACE reads with MiXCR, giving one entry per CDR3 protein. Of 200,000 to 300,000 distinct CDR3 sequences in the sample, roughly 8.9% were seen once. Sequences were derived from whole blood, sampled in connection with sensitization to the hapten diphenylcyclopropenone (DPC). These receptors originate from a woman aged 35 to 49 with alopecia areata. Some clones in this sample may be carry-over from other donors' samples.

This clonotype was observed at least ten times. The chain links TRBV6-2 or TRBV6-3 to TRBJ2-4, with a tentative D call TRBD2 (5 bases). V was trimmed by 6 bases and J by 7 bases, leaving 16 bases between them. CDR1 and CDR2 (germline): MNHEY, SVGEGT. The CDR3 extends over 14 amino acids. The CDR3 DNA follows: TGTGCCAGCAGCTCAACTAGACGGTCGAACATTCAGTACTTC. Its protein is CASSSTRRSNIQYF.

This clonotype showed up just a few times. This chain joins TRBV10-3 and TRBJ2-3; D uncertain. CDR3 size: 14 residues. CDR1 ENHRY and CDR2 SYGVKD come from the germline V gene. The germline V and J ends were trimmed by 11 bases and 0 bases, with 15 bases remaining between them. The CDR3, as DNA: TGTGCCGTCGCCCCTTCTACTAGCACAGATACGCAGTATTTT. Its translation: CAVAPSTSTDTQYF.

The chain combines TRBV20-1 with TRBJ1-5; D not resolved. Deletions cut 5 bases from V and 0 bases from J, with 8 bases between. The germline CDR1 and CDR2 sequences are DFQATT and SNEGSKA (reference sequence). CDR3 length equals 13 residues. CDR3 residues: CSALQDSNQPQHF. As DNA, the CDR3 is TGCAGTGCTCTGCAGGATAGCAATCAGCCCCAGCATTTT.

The chain recombines TRBV6-6 with TRBJ1-2, with D maybe TRBD1 (5 bases). Deletions cut 6 bases from V and 4 bases from J, with 18 bases between. The CDR3 is made up of 15 amino acids. Germline CDR1 is MNHNY and CDR2 is SVGAGI (reference sequence). CDR3 residues: CASSPGAMAGYGYTF. The DNA for the CDR3 is TGTGCCAGCAGCCCTGGGGCAATGGCGGGCTATGGCTACACCTTC.

The chain combines TRBV6-2 or TRBV6-3 with TRBJ2-1, with TRBD1 as a possible D gene (6 bases). The CDR3 has 14 amino acids. Trimming cost V 8 bases and J 4 bases, with 15 bases left between them. CDR1 MNHEY and CDR2 SVGEGT come from the germline V gene. CDR3 sequence (DNA): TGTGCCAGCCGTTTCGGACAGATTTACAATGAGCAGTTCTTC. Translation: CASRFGQIYNEQFF.

A few counts support this clonotype. The chain combines TRBV5-6 with TRBJ1-5, with 8 bases lining up with TRBD1. This CDR3 contains 15 residues. The V and J ends lost 4 bases and 4 bases, in that order; junction bases with no gene match: 7. CDR1 is SGHDT and CDR2 is YYEEEE in the germline V gene. This chain's CDR3 is CASSPGQGHNQPQHF. The CDR3 bases are TGTGCCAGCAGCCCCGGACAGGGCCATAATCAGCCCCAGCATTTT.

In its sample, this clonotype was seen a few times. This sequence joins TRBV6-1 and TRBJ2-1; 10 bases line up with TRBD1. Germline V gene sequence: CDR1 MNHNS, CDR2 SASEGT. The CDR3 runs 16 residues. The junction had 8 bases not matched to a gene; V was cut back by 5 bases and J by 4 bases. CDR3 loop: CASSNQWDRGYNEQFF. DNA of the CDR3: TGTGCCAGCAGTAACCAGTGGGACAGGGGATACAATGAGCAGTTCTTC.

In this sample, this clonotype turned up a few times. J is TRBJ2-3 and V is TRBV7-8, with D possibly TRBD2 on 5 matching bases. V was clipped by 4 bases and J by 0 bases, with 14 bases between them. This CDR3 spans 16 amino acids. Germline V gene lookup returns CDR1 SGHVS and CDR2 FQNEAQ. CDR3 region: CASSWTTVASTDTQYF. CDR3 sequence (DNA): TGTGCCAGCAGCTGGACGACTGTAGCGAGCACAGATACGCAGTATTTT.

This clonotype was observed a few times. This sequence may be a read error, since a much larger clone differs from it by one base. V usage is TRBV7-2 and J usage is TRBJ2-3; 9 bases are a match to TRBD2. Germline V CDR1 and CDR2: SGHTA, FQGNSA. V lost 4 bases, J lost 6 bases, and 11 bases stayed unmatched. The CDR3 runs to 16 residues. The CDR3 sequence is CASSSRGGRASDTQYF. CDR3 DNA sequence: TGTGCCAGCAGCTCCCGTGGCGGGAGGGCGTCGGATACGCAGTATTTT.

In this sample, this clonotype turned up many times. The chain joins TRBV4-1 to TRBJ2-1, with D possibly matching TRBD1 (5 bases). Trimming removed 0 bases from V and 4 bases from J, with 10 bases in between. The germline V gene has CDR1 MGHRA and CDR2 YSYEKL. The CDR3 extends over 15 amino acids. CDR3 bases: TGCGCCAGCAGCCAAGACCCCCAGGGATACAATGAGCAGTTCTTC. Its protein product is CASSQDPQGYNEQFF.

This clonotype turned up a few times. V and J are TRBV4-2 and TRBJ1-4, with 8 bases that match TRBD1. J lost 5 bases, V lost 6 bases, and 5 bases had no gene match. CDR1 LGHNA and CDR2 YNFKEQ come from the germline V gene. CDR3 length equals 14 residues. Written as DNA, the CDR3 is TGTGCCAGCAGTGACCGGGACAGGAATGAAAAACTGTTTTTT. The encoded protein is CASSDRDRNEKLFF.

This clonotype has a count of ten or more. The CDR3: CASSSPGATEAFF. CDR3 DNA: TGTGCCAGCAGCTCCCCAGGGGCGACTGAAGCTTTCTTT. J is TRBJ1-1 and V is TRBV7-3; D perhaps matches TRBD1 (6 bases). This CDR3 has 13 residues. The V end was cut by 4 bases, the J end by 5 bases, with 11 bases between. CDR1 and CDR2 from the germline V gene are SGHTA and FQGTGA.

The chain employs TRBV29-1 and TRBJ1-5; a weak D match, TRBD1 (5 bases). The CDR3 sequence is 13 residues long. V was clipped by 4 bases and J by 4 bases, with 11 bases between them. CDR1 and CDR2 from the germline V gene are SQVTM and ANQGSEA. CDR3 DNA sequence: TGCAGCGTTGGGGGCAATATGAATCAGCCCCAGCATTTT. This translates into CSVGGNMNQPQHF. The full variable domain, its missing parts supplied by reference TRBV29-1 and TRBJ1-5, is SAVISQKPSRDICQRGTSLTIQCQVDSQVTMMFWYRQQPGQSLTLIATANQGSEATYESGFVIDKFPISRPNLTFSTLTVSNMSPEDSSIYLCSVGGNMNQPQHFGDGTRLSIL.

This clonotype turned up a few times. The chain employs TRBV20-1 and TRBJ2-7; 7 bases line up with TRBD2. Germline V lookup: CDR1 DFQATT, CDR2 SNEGSKA (reference sequence). There are 16 residues in the CDR3. Trimming cost V 3 bases and J 2 bases; bases outside gene matches: 13. Written as DNA, the CDR3 is TGCAGTGCTAGTCGGGGGGTCCCGAACCATGCCTACGAGCAGTACTTC. It specifies CSASRGVPNHAYEQYF.

The gene calls are TRBV30 and TRBJ2-1, with a possible D match to TRBD2 (6 bases). The germline CDR1 and CDR2 sequences are GTSNPN and SVGIG (reference sequence). The V gene lost 8 bases and the J gene lost 3 bases, with 11 bases spanning the gap. The CDR3 consists of 12 residues. CDR3 sequence: CASSGNYNEQFF. The DNA of the CDR3 is TGTGCCAGTAGCGGAAACTACAATGAGCAGTTCTTC. The variable domain in full, with the rest retrieved from reference TRBV30 and TRBJ2-1, is SQTIHQWPATLVQPVGSPLSLECTVEGTSNPNLYWYRQAAGRGLQLLFYSVGIGQISSEVPQNLSASRPQDRQFILSSKKLLLSDSGFYLCASSGNYNEQFFGPGTRLTVL.

The J gene is TRBJ1-6, the V gene TRBV4-2, with D unclear. CDR1 is LGHNA, CDR2 YNFKEQ, per germline. V shed 4 bases and J shed 10 bases, with 14 bases lying between them. CDR3 length: 14 amino acids. The CDR3 sequence is CASSPTAEGSPLHF. Here the CDR3 DNA reads TGTGCCAGCAGCCCGACCGCGGAGGGATCACCCCTCCACTTT.

This clonotype showed up just a few times. The rearrangement joins TRBV7-9 to TRBJ1-2; no definite D call. Trimming took 5 bases from V and 1 from J, leaving 2 bases between them. The CDR3 is 11 amino acids. The germline V gene encodes CDR1 SEHNR and CDR2 FQNEAQ (reference sequence). The CDR3 DNA reads as TGTGCCAGCAGCATTAACTATGGCTACACCTTC. Residues: CASSINYGYTF.

This rearrangement joins TRBV12-3 or TRBV12-4 to TRBJ2-1, with 9 bases that match TRBD2. This CDR3 is 16 amino acids long. Trimming at V came to 5 bases and at J to 4 bases, leaving 9 bases not matched to a gene. The DNA for the CDR3 is TGTGCCAGCAGTATCGTAGCGGGAGTATCTTACAATGAGCAGTTCTTC. Its protein product is CASSIVAGVSYNEQFF.

This clonotype was observed at least ten times. The chain joins TRBV12-3 or TRBV12-4 to TRBJ1-1, with 7 bases lining up with TRBD1. Trimming removed 6 bases from V and 4 bases from J; junction bases left unmatched: 14. The CDR3 has 16 amino acids. This CDR3 is CASRGPTGTAITEAFF. The CDR3 coding sequence is TGTGCCAGCAGGGGTCCTACCGGGACAGCCATCACTGAAGCTTTCTTT.

The J gene is TRBJ2-7, the V gene TRBV7-6; 9 bases map to TRBD1. Germline V lookup: CDR1 SGHVS, CDR2 FNYEAQ. V lost 0 bases and J lost 3; bases outside the gene matches: 3. The length of the CDR3 is 15 residues. The DNA for the CDR3 is TGTGCCAGCAGCTTAGCCGGGACAGGGTTCTACGAGCAGTACTTC. This translates into CASSLAGTGFYEQYF.

The sample holds a few counts of this clonotype. The chain has TRBV20-1 and TRBJ2-1; 8 nucleotides match TRBD2. Germline V gives CDR1 DFQATT, CDR2 SNEGSKA (reference sequence). V was clipped by 6 bases and J by 8 bases; unmatched bases: 18. The CDR3 has 16 residues. The CDR3 protein is CSALPPAGERWDEQFF. In DNA, the CDR3 is TGCAGTGCGCTCCCCCCAGCGGGAGAACGGTGGGATGAGCAGTTCTTC.

The table lists this clonotype with many counts. V and J are TRBV20-1 and TRBJ2-7; a possible D gene is TRBD2 (6 bases). Germline CDR1 and CDR2: DFQATT and SNEGSKA (reference sequence). Trimming shortened V by 0 bases and J by 5 bases, and 14 bases separated the two germline ends. The CDR3 contains 14 residues. The CDR3 reads CSARDPASADEQYF. Written as DNA, the CDR3 is TGCAGTGCTAGAGATCCCGCTAGCGCGGACGAGCAGTACTTC.

This clonotype was seen a handful of times. V and J are TRBV7-9 and TRBJ1-4, with TRBD1 identical over 9 bases. V dropped 5 bases and J dropped 5; count of bases not matched to a gene: 6. The germline gives CDR1 SEHNR, CDR2 FQNEAQ (reference sequence). The CDR3 loop spans 15 amino acids. The CDR3 protein is CASSGQGRANEKLFF. As DNA, the CDR3 is TGTGCCAGCAGCGGACAGGGGAGGGCAAATGAAAAACTGTTTTTT.

This clonotype has ten or more counts. The rearrangement links TRBV6-5 to TRBJ2-5; D unclear. The ends were cut back, 6 bases at V and 5 bases at J, with 13 bases in the middle. The CDR3 is made up of 13 amino acids. The germline gives CDR1 MNHEY, CDR2 SVGAGI. CDR3: CASSRSLTETQYF. For the CDR3, the DNA is TGTGCCAGCAGCCGCTCCTTGACGGAGACCCAGTACTTC.

The chain joins TRBV7-9 to TRBJ2-7; D is perhaps TRBD2 (6 bases). The germline V and J ends were trimmed by 1 base and 7 bases, with 14 bases remaining between them. The germline V gene has CDR1 SEHNR and CDR2 FQNEAQ (reference sequence). This CDR3 contains 14 residues. This CDR3 is CASSLVQAAGEQYF. Written as DNA, the CDR3 is TGTGCCAGCAGCTTAGTCCAGGCCGCGGGGGAGCAGTACTTC.

This chain connects TRBV12-3 or TRBV12-4 to TRBJ1-1; D is unclear. Trimming stripped 7 bases from V and 6 bases from J, with 18 bases between. CDR3 length equals 14 residues. CDR3 protein: CASIPRLERSEAFF. CDR3 in DNA: TGTGCCAGCATCCCCAGGCTCGAAAGGTCTGAAGCTTTCTTT.

This clonotype was seen a handful of times. Here the CDR3 DNA reads TGTGCCAGCAGCTATAACGACAGGGTAAATGAAAAACTGTTTTTT. It specifies CASSYNDRVNEKLFF. The V call is TRBV7-6, the J call TRBJ1-4; the match to TRBD1 covers 7 bases. Trimming took 4 bases from V and 5 from J; bases not matched to a gene: 7. From germline, CDR1 is SGHVS and CDR2 FNYEAQ. The CDR3 spans 15 residues.